The 8 T cell receptor beta chains reported below all come from one sample, sequenced in a study of technical replicates of blood from a handful of donors. TCRdb keeps only in-frame clones here, not all; method: immunoSEQ multiplex PCR. The sample consists of roughly 76,000 clones, more than 85% of them appearing once. The sample was T cells isolated from PBMCs. Source of these receptors: a human donor in good health. Some clones in this sample may be carry-over from other donors' samples.

The V gene is TRBV4-1, the J gene TRBJ2-1; no clear D. V lost 0 bases and J lost 6, with 12 bases in between. Germline assignment: CDR1 MGHRA and CDR2 YSYEKL. The CDR3 loop spans 15 amino acids. The CDR3 is CASSQDLGRSNEQFF. The CDR3, as DNA: TGCGCCAGCAGCCAAGATCTTGGGCGTAGCAATGAGCAGTTCTTC.

This clone turned up a few times. This chain connects TRBV19 to TRBJ1-4; the D gene is possibly TRBD1 (6 bases). V dropped 3 bases and J dropped 6 bases, with 11 bases sitting between them. Germline V gives CDR1 LNHDA, CDR2 SQIVND (reference sequence). CDR3 size: 14 residues. Here the CDR3 DNA reads TGTGCCAGTAGTATTAACAGGGACCATGAAAAACTGTTTTTT. Translation gives CASSINRDHEKLFF.

This chain connects TRBV10-3 to TRBJ2-5; D uncertain. Trimming removed 4 bases at V and 5 bases at J, with 5 bases between. This CDR3 comprises 11 residues. Germline CDR1 is ENHRY and CDR2 is SYGVKD. DNA of the CDR3: TGTGCCATCAGTGCCCGGGAGACCCAGTACTTC. It is translated as CAISARETQYF.

The J gene is TRBJ2-7, the V gene TRBV2; D is perhaps TRBD1 (7 bases). Between the trimmed V and J ends, which lost 11 bases and 2 bases, there was a span of 25 bases. The germline gives CDR1 SNHLY, CDR2 FYNNEI. CDR3 length: 16 amino acids. CDR3 sequence: CAFSLTGTRGAYEQYF. The CDR3 nucleotides are TGTGCCTTCTCCTTGACAGGGACAAGGGGGGCCTACGAGCAGTACTTC.

The chain is built from TRBV28 and TRBJ1-1, with D maybe TRBD1 (5 bases). The CDR3 spans 13 residues. CDR1 is MDHEN, CDR2 SYDVKM, per germline. The ends were cut back, 9 bases at V and 1 base at J, with 12 bases in the middle. Written as DNA, the CDR3 is TGTGCCAGTAAGGGGTTACGGAACACTGAAGCTTTCTTT. Amino acid sequence: CASKGLRNTEAFF.

This chain connects TRBV28 to TRBJ2-2; D might be TRBD1 (6 bases). Germline V CDR1 and CDR2: MDHEN, SYDVKM. Trimming left V 6 bases short and J 1 base short, with 9 bases between. This CDR3 is built from 14 residues. The CDR3 protein is CASSPTGNTGELFF. The DNA of the CDR3 is TGTGCCAGCAGCCCGACAGGGAACACCGGGGAGCTGTTTTTT.

The chain has TRBV6-1 and TRBJ1-4, with TRBD1 matching 7 bases. V trimming: 2 bases; J trimming: 8 bases; junction bases outside the gene matches: 5. CDR1 MNHNS and CDR2 SASEGT come from the germline V gene. This CDR3 has 14 amino acids. The CDR3 is CASSEITGVEKLFF. The DNA for the CDR3 is TGTGCCAGCAGTGAAATTACAGGGGTAGAAAAACTGTTTTTT.

This clone has a handful of counts. The gene calls are TRBV28 and TRBJ2-7, with D possibly matching TRBD1 (6 bases). With 3 bases removed from V and 1 base from J, the gap between germline ends came to 10 bases. CDR1 MDHEN and CDR2 SYDVKM come from the germline V gene. The CDR3 sequence is 14 residues long. The CDR3 DNA sequence: TGTGCCAGCAGTTTTTTAGGGACATCCTACGAGCAGTACTTC. Amino acids: CASSFLGTSYEQYF.